This T cell receptor beta chain was identified during a study of CD8 T cells in Susac syndrome (dated by TCRdb to about 2019). About the investigation overall: Among the sequenced Susac syndrome patients, six had clinically active disease and roughly eight were in clinical remission. At blood withdrawal, Susac syndrome patients were either therapy-naive, taking corticosteroids (in some cases with IVIg as well), or taking IVIg alone. Repertoire sequencing was used to test whether CD8+ T cell activation and differentiation in Susac syndrome was antigen driven. The clonality of the CD8+ T cell repertoire was compared across about a dozen healthy donors, some 14 Susac syndrome patients and under 19 multiple sclerosis patients. Overall study outcomes, separate from this receptor: Susac syndrome CD8+ repertoires showed clonal expansion, highest in CD8+ TEMRA cells and greater in clinically active than remitting patients. Looking at Susac-specific public clones, the researchers identified fewer than 20 in the total CD8+ repertoire and several in the CD8+ TEMRA repertoire. The number of individuals in the TCR sequencing and HLA analysis was acknowledged as relatively small.

As for this clonotype: No cognate antigen has been identified for it. No much larger clone is present one base from it, and per-base qualities are unavailable.

Peripheral blood CD8+ and CD4+ T cells from healthy donors, Susac syndrome patients and multiple sclerosis patients were profiled by high-throughput TCR beta sequencing. Recently defined diagnostic criteria for definite or probable disease were met by the Susac syndrome patients. Bulk CD8+ and CD4+ T cells were purified magnetically by negative isolation, whereas CD8+ TEMRA cells were enriched by FACS. Blood was collected in EDTA tubes and processed within 24 hours, with PBMCs isolated through density gradient centrifugation. PBMCs intended for TCR sequencing were cryopreserved in liquid nitrogen and thawed later in a water bath at 37 degrees C. The sorted or isolated CD4+, CD8+ and CD8+ TEMRA cells had a purity of 90% or higher. Between the V and J ends, shortened by 9 bases and 6 bases respectively, the junction contains 16 bases. Reading from cysteine to phenylalanine, the CDR3 counts 13 amino acids. Only the CDR3 part of the read is kept: 39 bases, read in frame from the first base.

RNA was extracted using the RNeasy kit, and about 0.5 to 1 ug of the RNA was reverse transcribed with random hexamers. TCR beta CDR3 regions were amplified with the immunoSEQ multiplex PCR assay covering 54 Vbeta and 13 Jbeta segments. To correct PCR amplification bias, a synthetic template baseline was used for both primer optimization and computational correction. As for the original processing: Only productive sequences were kept, with reads annotated to V, D and J genes according to IMGT and analyzed in immunoSEQ Analyzer. Clonality was calculated as one minus the Shannon entropy normalized by log2 of the number of productive unique sequences. For each patient and control, public and private clones were evaluated within the 100 most prevalent clones. Clones were defined as Susac-specific when absent from the healthy and MS cohorts, from roughly 1,100 published viral clones and from other ImmuneACCESS disease sequences. The public sequencing data were trimmed at Q25 with fastp and processed into clonotypes with MiXCR by TCRdb, which kept only in-frame beta chains. One record per CDR3 amino acid sequence lists the most common genes and DNA. The V and J calls come from TCRdb's annotation, not from the publication. The sample records around 53,000 distinct CDR3 sequences, 95% of which are singletons. The ten largest clonotypes hold roughly 0.8% of the sample.

Sequenced material: CD8+ T cells from PBMCs. This receptor chain uses TRBV12-3 or TRBV12-4 and TRBJ2-3, with no confidently assigned D gene. This clonotype was obtained from a human donor with Susac syndrome. At the DNA level, the sequence is TGTGCCAGAGCGTCAACGAGCCCGGATACGCAGTATTTT. This sequence encodes CARASTSPDTQYF.